The TCR beta chain described here comes from a study of PD-L1 blockade in urothelial cancer. Study in general: In the patient group, about 90% of the roughly 29 were males with bladder-origin urothelial cancer.

J was trimmed by 0 bases and V by 2 bases; bases with no gene match: 3. This CDR3 has 16 amino acids. CDR1 and CDR2 from the germline V gene are LGHNA and YNFKEQ. Profiling relied on immunoSEQ multiplex PCR, and the TCRdb table lists in-frame clones only, not all of them. The sample shows roughly 44,000 clones, 82% of them seen only once. This clonotype was obtained from an older man with urothelial cancer. This chain joins TRBV4-2 and TRBJ2-1; TRBD1 matches 8 bases. The starting material was PBMCs, obtained around atezolizumab (anti-PD-L1) treatment. This chain's CDR3 is CASSQLTGASYNEQFF. For the CDR3, the DNA is TGTGCCAGCAGCCAATTGACAGGGGCCTCCTACAATGAGCAGTTCTTC.